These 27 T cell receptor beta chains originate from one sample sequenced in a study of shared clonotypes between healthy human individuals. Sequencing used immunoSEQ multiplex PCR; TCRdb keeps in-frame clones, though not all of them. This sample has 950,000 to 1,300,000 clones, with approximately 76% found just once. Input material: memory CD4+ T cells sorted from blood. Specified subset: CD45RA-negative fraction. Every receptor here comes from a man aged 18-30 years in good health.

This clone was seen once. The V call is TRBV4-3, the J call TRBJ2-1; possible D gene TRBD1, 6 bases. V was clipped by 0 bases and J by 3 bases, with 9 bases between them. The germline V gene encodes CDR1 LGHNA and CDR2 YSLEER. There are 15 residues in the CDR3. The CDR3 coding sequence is TGCGCCAGCAGCCAAGAAACAGGGAACTACAATGAGCAGTTCTTC. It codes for CASSQETGNYNEQFF.

CDR3 bases: TGTGCCTGGAGTGTAGGGCAAGCCTCTGGAAACACCATATATTTT. It translates to CAWSVGQASGNTIYF. The rearrangement uses TRBV30 and TRBJ1-3; no definite D call. Trimming took off 0 bases at V and 0 bases at J, with 9 bases between the two ends. Germline CDR1 GTSNPN, CDR2 SVGIG (reference sequence). The CDR3 totals 15 residues.

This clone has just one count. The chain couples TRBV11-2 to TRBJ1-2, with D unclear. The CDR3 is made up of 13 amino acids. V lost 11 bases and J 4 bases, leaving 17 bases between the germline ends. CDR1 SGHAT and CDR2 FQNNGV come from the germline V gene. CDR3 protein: CAARATFGYGYTF. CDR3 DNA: TGTGCCGCCCGGGCGACATTTGGCTATGGCTACACCTTC. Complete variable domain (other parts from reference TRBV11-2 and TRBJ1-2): EAGVAQSPRYKIIEKRQSVAFWCNPISGHATLYWYQQILGQGPKLLIQFQNNGVVDDSQLPKDRFSAERLKGVDSTLKIQPAKLEDSAVYLCAARATFGYGYTFGSGTRLTVV.

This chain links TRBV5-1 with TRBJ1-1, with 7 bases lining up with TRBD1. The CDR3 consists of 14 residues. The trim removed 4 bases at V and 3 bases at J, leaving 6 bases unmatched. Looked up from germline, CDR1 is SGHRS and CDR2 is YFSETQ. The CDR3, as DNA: TGCGCCAGCAGCGAACGGACAGGCCACACTGAAGCTTTCTTT. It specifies CASSERTGHTEAFF. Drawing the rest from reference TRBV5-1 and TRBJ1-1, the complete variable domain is KAGVTQTPRYLIKTRGQQVTLSCSPISGHRSVSWYQQTPGQGLQFLFEYFSETQRNKGNFPGRFSGRQFSNSRSEMNVSTLELGDSALYLCASSERTGHTEAFFGQGTRLTVV.

The CDR3 DNA reads TGCAGCGTGGAAACCGGGCCCTCCTACGAGCAGTACTTC. It translates to CSVETGPSYEQYF. The chain links TRBV29-1 to TRBJ2-7; D gene uncertain. Germline lookup yields CDR1 SQVTM and CDR2 ANQGSEA. The length of the CDR3 is 13 residues. The V gene lost 6 bases and the J gene lost 0 bases, with 12 bases spanning the gap.

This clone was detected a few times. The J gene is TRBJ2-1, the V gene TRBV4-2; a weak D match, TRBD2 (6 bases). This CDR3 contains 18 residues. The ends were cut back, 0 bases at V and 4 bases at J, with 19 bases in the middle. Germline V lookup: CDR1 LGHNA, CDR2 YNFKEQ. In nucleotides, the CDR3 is TGTGCCAGCAGCCAAGAGGGGTCGAGGCCCGGGGGATACAATGAGCAGTTCTTC. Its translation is CASSQEGSRPGGYNEQFF.

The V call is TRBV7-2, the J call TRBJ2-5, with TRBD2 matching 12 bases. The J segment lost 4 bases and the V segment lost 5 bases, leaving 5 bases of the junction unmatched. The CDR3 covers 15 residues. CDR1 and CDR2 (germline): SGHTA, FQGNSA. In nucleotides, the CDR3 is TGTGCCAGCAGCATCAGACTAGCGGGAGCAGAGACCCAGTACTTC. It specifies CASSIRLAGAETQYF.

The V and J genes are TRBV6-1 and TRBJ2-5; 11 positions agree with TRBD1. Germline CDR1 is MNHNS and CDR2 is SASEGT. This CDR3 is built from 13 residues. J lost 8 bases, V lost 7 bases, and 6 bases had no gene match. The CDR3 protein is CASTSGTGGTQYF. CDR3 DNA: TGTGCCAGCACTTCCGGGACAGGGGGAACCCAGTACTTC.

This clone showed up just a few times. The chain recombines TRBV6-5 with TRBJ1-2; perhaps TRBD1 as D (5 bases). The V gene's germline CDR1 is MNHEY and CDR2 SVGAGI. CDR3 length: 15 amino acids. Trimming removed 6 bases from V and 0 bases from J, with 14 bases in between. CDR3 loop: CASSLRDRANYGYTF. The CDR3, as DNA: TGTGCCAGCAGCCTTCGAGACAGAGCTAACTATGGCTACACCTTC.

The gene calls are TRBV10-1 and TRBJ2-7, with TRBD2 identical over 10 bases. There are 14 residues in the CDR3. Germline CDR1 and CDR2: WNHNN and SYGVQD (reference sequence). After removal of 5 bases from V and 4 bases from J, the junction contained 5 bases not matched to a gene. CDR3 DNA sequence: TGCGCCAGCAGTCCTAGCGGGAGCGAATACGAGCAGTACTTC. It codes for CASSPSGSEYEQYF.

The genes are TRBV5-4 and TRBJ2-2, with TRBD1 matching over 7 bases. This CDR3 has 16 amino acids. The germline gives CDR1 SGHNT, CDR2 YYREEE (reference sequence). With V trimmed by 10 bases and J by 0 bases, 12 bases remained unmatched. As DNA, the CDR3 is TGTGCCGCCGTTACAACCGGGACAGCGAACACCGGGGAGCTGTTTTTT. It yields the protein CAAVTTGTANTGELFF.

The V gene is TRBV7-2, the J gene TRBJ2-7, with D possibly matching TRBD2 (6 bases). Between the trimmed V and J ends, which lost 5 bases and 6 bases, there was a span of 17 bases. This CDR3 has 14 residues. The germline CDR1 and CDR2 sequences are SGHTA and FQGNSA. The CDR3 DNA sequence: TGTGCCAGCAGCCCCAGACTGGCGGGAACCGAGCAGTACTTC. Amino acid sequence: CASSPRLAGTEQYF.

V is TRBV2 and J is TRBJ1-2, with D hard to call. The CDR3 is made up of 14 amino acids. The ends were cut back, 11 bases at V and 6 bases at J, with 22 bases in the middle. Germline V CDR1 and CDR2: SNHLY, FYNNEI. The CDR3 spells CAHLVWAGVDGYTF. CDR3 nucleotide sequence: TGTGCCCACCTAGTGTGGGCCGGGGTCGATGGCTACACCTTC.

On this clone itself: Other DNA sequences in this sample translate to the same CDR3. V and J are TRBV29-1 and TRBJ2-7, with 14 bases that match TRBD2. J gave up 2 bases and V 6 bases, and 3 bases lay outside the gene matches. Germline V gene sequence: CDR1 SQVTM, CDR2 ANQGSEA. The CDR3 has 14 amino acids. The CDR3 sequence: CSVGLAGGPYEQYF. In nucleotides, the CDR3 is TGCAGCGTCGGACTAGCGGGAGGACCCTACGAGCAGTACTTC.

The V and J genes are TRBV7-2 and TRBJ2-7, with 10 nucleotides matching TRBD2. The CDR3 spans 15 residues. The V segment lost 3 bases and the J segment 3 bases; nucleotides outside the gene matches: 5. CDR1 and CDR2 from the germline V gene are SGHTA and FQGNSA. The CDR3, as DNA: TGTGCCAGCAGCTTTAGCGGGGGGCCCTTCTACGAGCAGTACTTC. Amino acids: CASSFSGGPFYEQYF.

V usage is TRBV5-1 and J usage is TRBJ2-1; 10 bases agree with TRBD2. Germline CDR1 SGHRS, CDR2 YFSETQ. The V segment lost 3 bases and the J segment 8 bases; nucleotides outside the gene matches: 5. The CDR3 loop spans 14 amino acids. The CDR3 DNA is TGCGCCAGCAGCTCGGCCGGGACTAGCGATGAGCAGTTCTTC. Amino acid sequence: CASSSAGTSDEQFF.

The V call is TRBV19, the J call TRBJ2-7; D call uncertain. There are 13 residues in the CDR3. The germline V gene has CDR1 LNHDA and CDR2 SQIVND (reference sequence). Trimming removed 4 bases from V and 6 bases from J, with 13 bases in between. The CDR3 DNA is TGTGCCAGTAGTACCGGTCCGCAGTTCGAGCAGTACTTC. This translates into CASSTGPQFEQYF.

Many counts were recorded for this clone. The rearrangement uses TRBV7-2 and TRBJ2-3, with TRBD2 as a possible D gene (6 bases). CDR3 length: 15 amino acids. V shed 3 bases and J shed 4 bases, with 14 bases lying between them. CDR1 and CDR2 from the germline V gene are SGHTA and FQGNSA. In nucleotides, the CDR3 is TGTGCCAGCAGCTTTTTTACTAGCCCCCCAGATACGCAGTATTTT. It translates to CASSFFTSPPDTQYF.

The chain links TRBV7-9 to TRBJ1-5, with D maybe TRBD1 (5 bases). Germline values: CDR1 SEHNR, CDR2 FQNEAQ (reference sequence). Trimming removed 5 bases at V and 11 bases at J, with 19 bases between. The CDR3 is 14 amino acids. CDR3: CASSLGAGRVAQHF. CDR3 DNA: TGTGCCAGCAGCCTCGGGGCTGGCAGGGTGGCCCAGCATTTT. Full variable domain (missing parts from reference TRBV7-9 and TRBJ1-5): DTGVSQNPRHKITKRGQNVTFRCDPISEHNRLYWYRQTLGQGPEFLTYFQNEAQLEKSRLLSDRFSAERPKGSFSTLEIQRTEQGDSAMYLCASSLGAGRVAQHFGDGTRLSIL.

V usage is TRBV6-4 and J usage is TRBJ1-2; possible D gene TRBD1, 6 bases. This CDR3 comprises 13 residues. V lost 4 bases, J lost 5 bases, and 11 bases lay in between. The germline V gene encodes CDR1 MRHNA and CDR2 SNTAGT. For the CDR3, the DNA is TGTGCCAGCAGTGCGGAGCAGGGGTATGGCTACACCTTC. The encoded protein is CASSAEQGYGYTF.

The CDR3 coding sequence is TGTGCCAGCTCCCTCACATCCGACGGGAATGAAAAACTGTTTTTT. Its protein is CASSLTSDGNEKLFF. The V call is TRBV18, the J call TRBJ1-4, with no clear D. Germline V gives CDR1 KGHSH, CDR2 LQKENI. The CDR3 is 15 amino acids. Between the trimmed V and J ends, which lost 6 bases and 5 bases, there was a span of 16 bases.

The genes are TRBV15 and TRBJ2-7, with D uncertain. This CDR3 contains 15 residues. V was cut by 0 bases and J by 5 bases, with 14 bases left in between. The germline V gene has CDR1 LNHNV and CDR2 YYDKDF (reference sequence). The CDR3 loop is CATSRDRVSHNEQYF. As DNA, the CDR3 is TGTGCCACCAGCAGAGATCGGGTTAGCCACAACGAGCAGTACTTC. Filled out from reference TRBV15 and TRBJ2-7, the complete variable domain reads DAMVIQNPRYQVTQFGKPVTLSCSQTLNHNVMYWYQQKSSQAPKLLFHYYDKDFNNEADTPDNFQSRRPNTSFCFLDIRSPGLGDTAMYLCATSRDRVSHNEQYFGPGTRLTVT.

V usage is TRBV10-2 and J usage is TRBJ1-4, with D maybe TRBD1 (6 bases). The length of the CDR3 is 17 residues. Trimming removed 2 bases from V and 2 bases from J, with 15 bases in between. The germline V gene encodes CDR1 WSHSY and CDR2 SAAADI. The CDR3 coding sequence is TGCGCCAGCAGTGAGGAAAAGGGGGGATCCACTAATGAAAAACTGTTTTTT. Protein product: CASSEEKGGSTNEKLFF.

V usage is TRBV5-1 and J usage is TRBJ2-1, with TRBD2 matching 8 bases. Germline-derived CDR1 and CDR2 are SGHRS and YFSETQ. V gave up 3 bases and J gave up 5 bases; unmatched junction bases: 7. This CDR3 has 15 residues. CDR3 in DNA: TGCGCCAGCAGCTCGGAGCGGGAGTATCACAATGAGCAGTTCTTC. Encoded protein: CASSSEREYHNEQFF.

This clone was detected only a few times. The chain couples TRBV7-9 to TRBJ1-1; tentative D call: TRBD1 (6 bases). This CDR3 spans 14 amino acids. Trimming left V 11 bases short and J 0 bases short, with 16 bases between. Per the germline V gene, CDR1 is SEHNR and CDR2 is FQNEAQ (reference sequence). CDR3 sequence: CASLPGAMNTEAFF. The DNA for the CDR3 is TGTGCCTCCCTCCCGGGGGCAATGAACACTGAAGCTTTCTTT. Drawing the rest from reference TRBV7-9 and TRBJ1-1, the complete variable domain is DTGVSQNPRHKITKRGQNVTFRCDPISEHNRLYWYRQTLGQGPEFLTYFQNEAQLEKSRLLSDRFSAERPKGSFSTLEIQRTEQGDSAMYLCASLPGAMNTEAFFGQGTRLTVV.

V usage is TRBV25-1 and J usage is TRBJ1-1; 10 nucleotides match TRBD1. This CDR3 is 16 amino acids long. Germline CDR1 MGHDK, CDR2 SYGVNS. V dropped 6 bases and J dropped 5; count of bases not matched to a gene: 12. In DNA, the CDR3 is TGTGCCAGCAGCCGGGACAGGGGCGGTCGGTGGACTGAAGCTTTCTTT. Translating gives CASSRDRGGRWTEAFF.

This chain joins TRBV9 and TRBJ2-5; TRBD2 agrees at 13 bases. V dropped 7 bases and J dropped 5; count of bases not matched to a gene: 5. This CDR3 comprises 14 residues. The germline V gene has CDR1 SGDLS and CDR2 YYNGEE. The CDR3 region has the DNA TGTGCCAGCGGGGGACTAGCGGGATGGGAGACCCAGTACTTC. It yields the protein CASGGLAGWETQYF.